The 11 T cell receptor beta chains below all came from one sample that was sequenced in a study of cytomegalovirus exposure and HLA in healthy donors. This table comes from immunoSEQ multiplex PCR, and its TCRdb copy is limited to in-frame clones, with some not included. The top ten hold under 3% of the sample, which has 60,000 or so clones, 90% to 95% seen once. The sample was PBMCs. The receptors stem from a young man in good health and CMV-seronegative.

The chain couples TRBV5-1 to TRBJ2-7, with 11 bases identical to TRBD2. CDR1 is SGHRS and CDR2 is YFSETQ in the germline V gene. J lost 6 bases, V lost 5 bases, and 10 bases had no gene match. The CDR3 runs to 15 residues. The CDR3: CASRRTSGSGGEQYF. The CDR3 DNA reads as TGCGCCAGCAGACGAACTAGCGGGAGTGGGGGCGAGCAGTACTTC.

V gene TRBV7-7 combines with J gene TRBJ2-3; 14 nucleotides align to TRBD2. Losses at the gene ends were 1 base for V and 12 bases for J; bases not matched to a gene: 3. The CDR3 length is 14 residues. CDR1 and CDR2 from the germline V gene are SSHAT and FNYEAQ (reference sequence). The CDR3 region has the DNA TGTGCCAGCAGCTTAGAGGGACTAGCGGGAGTTCAGTATTTT. Protein sequence: CASSLEGLAGVQYF. Using reference TRBV7-7 and TRBJ2-3 for the parts outside the CDR3, the full variable domain is GAGVSQSPRYKVTKRGQDVTLRCDPISSHATLYWYQQALGQGPEFLTYFNYEAQPDKSGLPSDRFSAERPEGSISTLTIQRTEQRDSAMYRCASSLEGLAGVQYFGPGTRLTVL.

The V and J genes are TRBV30 and TRBJ1-2; 10 nucleotides align to TRBD1. The J segment lost 8 bases and the V segment lost 5 bases, leaving 5 bases of the junction unmatched. From germline, CDR1 is GTSNPN and CDR2 SVGIG (reference sequence). CDR3 length: 12 amino acids. CDR3 sequence: CAWFDRGHGYTF. The CDR3 nucleotides are TGTGCCTGGTTTGACAGGGGGCACGGCTACACCTTC.

This chain joins TRBV4-3 and TRBJ1-2, with D hard to call. This CDR3 has 13 residues. V lost 1 base and J lost 7, with 10 bases in between. The V gene's germline CDR1 is LGHNA and CDR2 YSLEER. CDR3 coding DNA: TGCGCCAGCAGCCAAGGAATCGTTAGTGGCTACACCTTC. Translated: CASSQGIVSGYTF.

The chain joins TRBV11-2 to TRBJ2-7, with TRBD1 matching over 7 bases. Germline-derived CDR1 and CDR2 are SGHAT and FQNNGV. Trimming took 4 bases from V and 0 from J; bases not matched to a gene: 0. CDR3 length: 13 amino acids. In DNA form, the CDR3 reads TGTGCCAGCAGCTGGGACAGCTCCTACGAGCAGTACTTC. Translated, it gives CASSWDSSYEQYF.

J is TRBJ2-1 and V is TRBV18; the match to TRBD1 covers 9 bases. The CDR3 runs to 14 residues. V shed 3 bases and J 7 bases; nucleotides not matched to a gene: 4. The V gene's germline CDR1 is KGHSH and CDR2 LQKENI. The CDR3 nucleotides read TGTGCCAGCTCACCCCCGGGGACAGGGAATGAGCAGTTCTTC. Translation gives CASSPPGTGNEQFF.

The chain combines TRBV19 with TRBJ1-4; D is ambiguous. The CDR3 covers 16 residues. Germline CDR1 reads LNHDA; CDR2 reads SQIVND (reference sequence). The V and J ends lost 2 bases and 4 bases respectively, with 14 bases between them. CDR3 nucleotide sequence: TGTGCCAGTAGTATAAATCGGGCTGCGGGTAATGAAAAACTGTTTTTT. Residues: CASSINRAAGNEKLFF.

This clone came up once. This chain joins TRBV5-6 and TRBJ2-5; TRBD2 aligns across 9 bases. V shed 2 bases, J shed 4 bases, and the junction held 6 bases outside the gene matches. CDR1 is SGHDT and CDR2 is YYEEEE in the germline V gene. The CDR3 contains 15 residues. CDR3 loop: CASSLGAGGAETQYF. For the CDR3, the DNA is TGTGCCAGCAGCTTAGGAGCGGGAGGTGCAGAGACCCAGTACTTC.

The gene calls are TRBV18 and TRBJ2-1; TRBD2 agrees at 8 bases. The CDR3 loop spans 13 amino acids. From germline, CDR1 is KGHSH and CDR2 LQKENI. V was pared by 5 bases and J by 7 bases, with 4 bases of the junction left unmatched. Here the CDR3 reads CASSAGTSNEQFF. CDR3 DNA: TGTGCCAGCTCAGCCGGGACTAGTAATGAGCAGTTCTTC. The full variable domain, with the rest looked up from reference TRBV18 and TRBJ2-1, is NAGVMQNPRHLVRRRGQEARLRCSPMKGHSHVYWYRQLPEEGLKFMVYLQKENIIDESGMPKERFSAEFPKEGPSILRIQQVVRGDSAAYFCASSAGTSNEQFFGPGTRLTVL.

The genes are TRBV5-1 and TRBJ2-7; D may be TRBD2 (5 bases). V was trimmed by 7 bases and J by 6 bases, leaving 8 bases between them. Germline-derived CDR1 and CDR2 are SGHRS and YFSETQ. The CDR3 consists of 10 residues. CDR3 loop: CASGEGEQYF. In DNA form, the CDR3 reads TGCGCCAGCGGTGAGGGCGAGCAGTACTTC.

The chain couples TRBV21-1 to TRBJ2-7; the table's D call TRBD2 went unverified against the DNA. TRBV21-1 is described as a pseudogene. This CDR3 is 13 amino acids long. This CDR3 is CASSTGGSPVPNF. CDR3 sequence (DNA): TGTGCCAGCAGCACGGGCGGGAGTCCAGTCCCCAACTTC.